This TCR beta chain originates from a study of monozygotic twins with inflammatory bowel disease. TCRdb re-analyzed the 5' RACE reads; it lists each CDR3 protein once, without DNA. This sample's table reports some 440,000 distinct CDR3 sequences. Germline values: CDR1 SGHAT, CDR2 FQNNGV. The CDR3 has 17 residues. This chain connects TRBV11-2 to TRBJ2-1; no DNA is available, so the TRBD2 call from TCRdb remains unchecked. The sample was blood. The receptor's source is a human donor with ulcerative colitis or Crohn's disease, or a healthy co-twin of an affected twin (not recorded which). The chain's CDR3 is CASSQSSGTGGYNEQFF.